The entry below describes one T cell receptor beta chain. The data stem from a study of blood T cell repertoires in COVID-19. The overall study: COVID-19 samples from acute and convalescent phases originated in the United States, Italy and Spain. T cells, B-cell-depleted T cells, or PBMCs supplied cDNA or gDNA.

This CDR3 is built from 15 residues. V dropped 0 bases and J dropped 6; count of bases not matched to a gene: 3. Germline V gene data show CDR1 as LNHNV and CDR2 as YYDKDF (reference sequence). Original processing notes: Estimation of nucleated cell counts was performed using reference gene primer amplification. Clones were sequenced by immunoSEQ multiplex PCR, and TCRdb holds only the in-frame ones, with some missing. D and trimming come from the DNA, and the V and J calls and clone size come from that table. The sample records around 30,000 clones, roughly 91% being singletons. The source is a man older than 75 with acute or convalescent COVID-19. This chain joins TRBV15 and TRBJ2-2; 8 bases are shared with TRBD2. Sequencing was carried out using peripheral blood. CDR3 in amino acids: CATSRDGAGAGELFF. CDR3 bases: TGTGCCACCAGCAGAGATGGAGCGGGGGCCGGGGAGCTGTTTTTT.